The 15 T cell receptor beta chains below come from one sample, sequenced in a study of blood T cell repertoires in COVID-19. Sequenced by immunoSEQ multiplex PCR; TCRdb stores in-frame clones only, minus some. The repertoire holds fewer than 200,000 clones, 88% seen once, with approximately 9.4% in the top ten. The sample was PBMCs or T cells enriched from blood (not recorded which). Receptors were obtained from a woman in her late teens or twenties who had recovered from COVID-19.

This chain links TRBV11-2 with TRBJ2-7, with D tentatively TRBD2 (6 bases). The germline CDR1 and CDR2 sequences are SGHAT and FQNNGV. The CDR3 spans 14 residues. Trimming took 3 bases from V and 4 from J, leaving 13 bases between them. As DNA, the CDR3 is TGTGCCAGCAGCTTCATCTCGGCGGGGTACGAGCAGTACTTC. Encoded protein: CASSFISAGYEQYF.

The chain combines TRBV24-1 with TRBJ2-2; 10 nucleotides align to TRBD1. CDR3 size: 14 residues. V was clipped by 9 bases and J by 7 bases; unmatched bases: 7. The germline V gene encodes CDR1 KGHDR and CDR2 SFDVKD. The CDR3 DNA sequence: TGTGCCACCTCGGGGACAGGGGTCTACGGGGAGCTGTTTTTT. Translated: CATSGTGVYGELFF.

This rearrangement joins TRBV7-9 to TRBJ2-1; 7 bases agree with TRBD1. CDR3 length: 15 amino acids. Germline V gene data show CDR1 as SEHNR and CDR2 as FQNEAQ (reference sequence). V lost 5 bases, J lost 2 bases, and 6 bases stayed unmatched. CDR3 coding DNA: TGTGCCAGCAGCCACAGGGGTACCCCCTACAATGAGCAGTTCTTC. Translation gives CASSHRGTPYNEQFF.

The rearrangement links TRBV28 to TRBJ2-1; 7 bases match TRBD1. Looked up from germline, CDR1 is MDHEN and CDR2 is SYDVKM. This CDR3 region has 14 residues. V shed 6 bases and J 2 bases; nucleotides not matched to a gene: 4. CDR3 loop: CASSIGGTYNEQFF. The CDR3, as DNA: TGTGCCAGCAGCATAGGGGGCACCTACAATGAGCAGTTCTTC.

The rearrangement joins TRBV27 to TRBJ1-1, with D tentatively TRBD1 (5 bases). V lost 5 bases to trimming and J lost 10 bases, with 17 bases between them. CDR3 length: 13 residues. The germline gives CDR1 MNHEY, CDR2 SMNVEV (reference sequence). CDR3 sequence (DNA): TGTGCCAGCAGTACCCAGGGAAGTTCGGGAGCTTTCTTT. It codes for CASSTQGSSGAFF.

This chain connects TRBV19 to TRBJ2-3, with a possible D match to TRBD1 (5 bases). Germline lookup yields CDR1 LNHDA and CDR2 SQIVND (reference sequence). The CDR3 is made up of 14 amino acids. Deletions cut 8 bases from V and 4 bases from J, with 16 bases between. This CDR3 reads CASSSEGVADTQYF. The CDR3 DNA is TGTGCCAGTTCGTCGGAAGGGGTTGCAGATACGCAGTATTTT.

The genes are TRBV4-1 and TRBJ2-3, with 8 nucleotides matching TRBD2. This CDR3 spans 18 amino acids. Germline values: CDR1 MGHRA, CDR2 YSYEKL. V dropped 4 bases and J dropped 3; count of bases not matched to a gene: 15. The CDR3 here is CASSRHLTSESSTDTQYF. As DNA, the CDR3 is TGCGCCAGCAGCCGACATTTGACTAGCGAGAGTTCAACAGATACGCAGTATTTT.

The chain has TRBV7-2 and TRBJ2-1; no definite D call. In germline, CDR1 is SGHTA, CDR2 FQGNSA. The CDR3 totals 13 residues. Trimming removed 4 bases at V and 3 bases at J, with 7 bases between. CDR3 nucleotides: TGTGCCAGCAGCTCCGACTTCTACAATGAGCAGTTCTTC. It codes for CASSSDFYNEQFF.

The chain recombines TRBV6-2 or TRBV6-3 with TRBJ1-2, with a tentative D call TRBD1 (5 bases). Germline-derived CDR1 and CDR2 are MNHEY and SVGEGT. This CDR3 has 15 amino acids. Trimming took 5 bases from V and 4 from J, leaving 17 bases between them. The CDR3 region is CASSQVWAGLYGYTF. CDR3 coding DNA: TGTGCCAGCAGTCAAGTTTGGGCGGGACTCTATGGCTACACCTTC.

CDR3 DNA sequence: TGTGCCTGGGGGACAGGAGCCCTCTCTGGAAACACCATATATTTT. This sequence encodes CAWGTGALSGNTIYF. The chain employs TRBV30 and TRBJ1-3; 8 bases line up with TRBD1. Looked up from germline, CDR1 is GTSNPN and CDR2 is SVGIG (reference sequence). This CDR3 comprises 15 residues. The V segment lost 5 bases and the J segment 0 bases; nucleotides outside the gene matches: 6.

The J gene is TRBJ2-7, the V gene TRBV9; TRBD2 is a possible D gene (6 bases). Germline assignment: CDR1 SGDLS and CDR2 YYNGEE. Trimming stripped 4 bases from V and 5 bases from J, with 19 bases between. The CDR3 is 15 amino acids. DNA of the CDR3: TGTGCCAGCAGCTTACTCTCCTCTAGCGCCAACGAGCAGTACTTC. Its translation is CASSLLSSSANEQYF.

V usage is TRBV10-3 and J usage is TRBJ2-6; 7 nucleotides line up with TRBD1. The germline V gene has CDR1 ENHRY and CDR2 SYGVKD. V shed 6 bases and J 0 bases; nucleotides not matched to a gene: 8. This CDR3 comprises 17 residues. CDR3 protein: CAISWDSLNSGANVLTF. CDR3 nucleotides: TGTGCCATCAGCTGGGACAGCCTAAACTCTGGGGCCAACGTCCTGACTTTC.

The chain has TRBV5-1 and TRBJ2-2; TRBD1 is a possible D gene (5 bases). Germline CDR1 reads SGHRS; CDR2 reads YFSETQ. V was clipped by 4 bases and J by 3 bases, with 10 bases between them. This CDR3 contains 14 residues. As DNA, the CDR3 is TGCGCCAGCAGCCCGGACACCTACACCGGGGAGCTGTTTTTT. Amino acid sequence: CASSPDTYTGELFF.

The V call is TRBV7-8, the J call TRBJ2-1; TRBD2 matches at 7 bases. Germline V gene data show CDR1 as SGHVS and CDR2 as FQNEAQ. The CDR3 spans 15 residues. V was clipped by 4 bases and J by 2 bases; unmatched bases: 5. The CDR3 DNA is TGTGCCAGCAGCTCTGATGGGACTACCTACAATGAGCAGTTCTTC. As protein: CASSSDGTTYNEQFF. The whole variable domain, remainder taken from reference TRBV7-8 and TRBJ2-1, is GAGVSQSPRYKVAKRGQDVALRCDPISGHVSLFWYQQALGQGPEFLTYFQNEAQLDKSGLPSDRFFAERPEGSVSTLKIQRTQQEDSAVYLCASSSDGTTYNEQFFGPGTRLTVL.

For the CDR3, the DNA is TGTGCCAGCAGCTCACCATACCAGACTAGCGGGAGTGTCTCCTACAATGAGCAGTTCTTC. Amino acids: CASSSPYQTSGSVSYNEQFF. The V gene is TRBV7-8, the J gene TRBJ2-1, with 12 bases that match TRBD2. This CDR3 region has 20 residues. The germline gives CDR1 SGHVS, CDR2 FQNEAQ. With 4 bases clipped from V and 0 bases from J, the junction kept 13 bases outside the gene matches. Full variable domain (rest looked up from reference TRBV7-8 and TRBJ2-1): GAGVSQSPRYKVAKRGQDVALRCDPISGHVSLFWYQQALGQGPEFLTYFQNEAQLDKSGLPSDRFFAERPEGSVSTLKIQRTQQEDSAVYLCASSSPYQTSGSVSYNEQFFGPGTRLTVL.